Following are 9 T cell receptor beta chains from one sample sequenced in a study of T cell repertoires in cytomegalovirus infection. TCRdb reprocessed the reads with MiXCR, giving one entry per CDR3 protein. Found here are about 830,000 distinct CDR3 sequences, approximately 32% of them singletons; the top ten hold around 12%. These TCRs' antigens remain unknown. The sample was cultured CD8+ T cells from PBMCs, taken from culture after CMV antigen stimulation. The receptors come from a human donor in good health (CMV status not recorded). Some clones in this sample may be carry-over from other donors' samples.

CDR3 DNA: TGTGCCAGCAGGGGTGTGGCGGGGGGGCCGTATGAGCAGTTCTTC. Encoded protein: CASRGVAGGPYEQFF. The V gene is TRBV27, the J gene TRBJ2-1; 9 bases agree with TRBD2. With V trimmed by 6 bases and J by 8 bases, 11 bases remained unmatched. The CDR3 spans 15 residues. Per germline, CDR1 MNHEY and CDR2 SMNVEV (reference sequence).

The rearrangement joins TRBV20-1 to TRBJ2-7; TRBD2 agrees at 8 bases. The CDR3 covers 14 residues. CDR1 and CDR2 from the germline V gene are DFQATT and SNEGSKA (reference sequence). CDR3 DNA: TGCAGTGCTAGAGATCAGAGCGGGGGACCGATATTCCACGTC. Protein: CSARDQSGGPIFHV.

This clonotype appeared a single time. The CDR3 is CASSLASGSSTDTQYF. The CDR3 nucleotides read TGCGCCAGCAGCTTGGCTAGCGGATCTAGCACAGATACGCAGTATTTT. The chain is built from TRBV5-1 and TRBJ2-3; TRBD2 aligns across 7 bases. With 0 bases clipped from V and 0 bases from J, the junction kept 4 bases outside the gene matches. This CDR3 spans 16 amino acids. Germline CDR1 is SGHRS and CDR2 is YFSETQ.

This chain links TRBV7-2 with TRBJ1-1; maybe TRBD1 (5 bases). The CDR3 extends over 10 amino acids. Germline CDR1 reads SGHTA; CDR2 reads FQGNSA. V lost 4 bases and J lost 10, with 7 bases in between. CDR3 DNA: TGTGCCAGCAGCTCGGGGGGAGCTTTCTTT. Its translation is CASSSGGAFF.

This clonotype was counted only a few times. The chain employs TRBV12-3 or TRBV12-4 and TRBJ2-7, with no clear D. Trimming removed 8 bases at V and 6 bases at J, with 11 bases between. The CDR3 has 11 residues. CDR3 in DNA: TGTGCCAGCGGGGTGCAGTTCGAGCAGTACTTC. Its translation: CASGVQFEQYF.

The sample holds many counts of this clonotype. The V and J genes are TRBV12-3 or TRBV12-4 and TRBJ2-3; TRBD1 matches 7 bases. The CDR3 contains 16 residues. With 4 bases clipped from V and 2 bases from J, the junction kept 9 bases outside the gene matches. CDR3 in amino acids: CASSYLDRDPTDTQYF. CDR3 nucleotides: TGTGCCAGCAGTTACCTCGACAGGGACCCCACAGATACGCAGTATTTT.

The chain joins TRBV13 to TRBJ2-2; D is possibly TRBD1 or TRBD2 (5 bases each). The V gene's germline CDR1 is PRHDT and CDR2 FYEKMQ (reference sequence). The CDR3 extends over 15 amino acids. Trimming shortened V by 3 bases and J by 6 bases, and 14 bases separated the two germline ends. CDR3 amino acids: CASSLGPTDAGELFF. The CDR3 coding sequence is TGTGCCAGCAGCTTGGGACCGACCGATGCCGGGGAGCTGTTTTTT. Full variable domain (outside the CDR3, taken from reference TRBV13 and TRBJ2-2): AAGVIQSPRHLIKEKRETATLKCYPIPRHDTVYWYQQGPGQDPQFLISFYEKMQSDKGSIPDRFSAQQFSDYHSELNMSSLELGDSALYFCASSLGPTDAGELFFGEGSRLTVL.

The genes are TRBV7-9 and TRBJ2-6; D is unclear. The CDR3 has 13 amino acids. Germline V gene lookup returns CDR1 SEHNR and CDR2 FQNEAQ (reference sequence). Trimming removed 5 bases at V and 2 bases at J, with 4 bases between. The DNA of the CDR3 is TGTGCCAGCAGCCGGCCTGGGGCCAACGTCCTGACTTTC. Its protein is CASSRPGANVLTF. Full variable domain (rest looked up from reference TRBV7-9 and TRBJ2-6): DTGVSQNPRHKITKRGQNVTFRCDPISEHNRLYWYRQTLGQGPEFLTYFQNEAQLEKSRLLSDRFSAERPKGSFSTLEIQRTEQGDSAMYLCASSRPGANVLTFGAGSRLTVL.

This clonotype was found a few times. The rearrangement links TRBV12-3 or TRBV12-4 to TRBJ2-7; D is ambiguous. Trimming cost V 3 bases and J 2 bases, with 11 bases left between them. This CDR3 has 14 residues. The DNA of the CDR3 is TGTGCCAGCAGTTTTTTAGAGCCCCCCTACGAGCAGTACTTC. This gives the protein CASSFLEPPYEQYF.